This paragraph covers one T cell receptor beta chain sequence. This sample holds PBMCs from 10 ml fresh peripheral blood. Regions amplified from RNA transcripts were the TCR beta CDR3 regions. First-round RT-PCR targeting the TCR CDR3 was performed with the HTBI primer set. TCRdb reprocessed the multiplex PCR reads via MiXCR and lists one record per CDR3 protein. The repertoire has approximately 400,000 distinct CDR3 sequences, around a sixth of them found once; the top ten carry 13% to 15%. This sample is part of a study of T cells in Graves' hyperthyroidism and ophthalmopathy. Whole-study context: Before any treatment, at initial diagnosis, peripheral blood was collected.

The CDR3 extends over 15 amino acids. In germline, CDR1 is MNHEY, CDR2 SVGEGT. Trimming cost V 8 bases and J 3 bases; bases outside gene matches: 12. The clonotype was recovered from a woman aged 18-29 years with Graves' hyperthyroidism. V is TRBV6-2 or TRBV6-3 and J is TRBJ1-2, with TRBD1 matching over 7 bases. Sequences were obtained from blood. CDR3 region: CASGWKTGLDYGYTF. CDR3 DNA sequence: TGTGCCAGCGGATGGAAGACAGGGCTAGACTATGGCTACACCTTC.